A selection of T cell receptor beta chains follows, all from one sample in a study of T cell responses to AZD1222 COVID-19 vaccine. Produced via immunoSEQ multiplex PCR; TCRdb's table is partial and in-frame only. The sample carries about 93,000 clones, roughly nine tenths recorded once. Sequences were derived from peripheral blood, sampled 28 days after the second AZD1222 dose. Source of these receptors: an adult who received the AZD1222 COVID-19 vaccine. Each CDR3 is given with its conserved first and last residue. The D gene is left open where the match is weak. The listing skips clone size in some rows; elsewhere it reads once, few, many or a size class.

d_gene: .
j_gene: TRBJ2-5
abundance: .
v_gene: TRBV11-2
CDR3nt: TGTGCCAGCAGCTCCTATCGGGAGACCCAGTACTTC
CDR3aa: CASSSYRETQYF

d_gene: TRBD2
j_gene: TRBJ2-5
abundance: .
v_gene: TRBV7-6
CDR3nt: TGTGCCAGCAGCGACGGACTAGCGGGGGGGCTAGAGACCCAGTACTTC
CDR3aa: CASSDGLAGGLETQYF

d_gene: .
j_gene: TRBJ2-2
abundance: .
v_gene: TRBV12-5
CDR3nt: TGTGCTAGTGGTTTGATCCCCAACACCGGGGAGCTGTTTTTT
CDR3aa: CASGLIPNTGELFF

d_gene: .
j_gene: TRBJ2-3
abundance: .
v_gene: TRBV9
CDR3nt: TGTGCCAGCAGCTTTGGACTGGATAGCACAGATACGCAGTATTTT
CDR3aa: CASSFGLDSTDTQYF

d_gene: .
j_gene: TRBJ1-1
abundance: .
v_gene: TRBV5-6
CDR3nt: TGTGCCAGCAGCTTCGGGACGGGGAACACTGAAGCTTTCTTT
CDR3aa: CASSFGTGNTEAFF

d_gene: TRBD1
j_gene: TRBJ1-1
abundance: .
v_gene: TRBV6-2/TRBV6-3
CDR3nt: TGTGCCAGCAGTAGCGACAGGGGGTCGGCTGAAGCTTTCTTT
CDR3aa: CASSSDRGSAEAFF

d_gene: TRBD2
j_gene: TRBJ2-7
abundance: .
v_gene: TRBV5-4
CDR3nt: TGTGCCAGCAGCCAAGGGGGGGCGGGAGGATTGTACGAGCAGTACTTC
CDR3aa: CASSQGGAGGLYEQYF

d_gene: TRBD1
j_gene: TRBJ1-5
abundance: few
v_gene: TRBV30
CDR3nt: TGTGCCTGGAGCCGAGGTCTTGGACAGGGGGCTCAGCCCCAGCATTTT
CDR3aa: CAWSRGLGQGAQPQHF

d_gene: .
j_gene: TRBJ1-6
abundance: .
v_gene: TRBV2
CDR3nt: TGTGCCAGCAGTAGGCAGACAGCCCCATCTACTTATAATTCACCCCTCCACTTT
CDR3aa: CASSRQTAPSTYNSPLHF

d_gene: TRBD2
j_gene: TRBJ2-1
abundance: medium-sized
v_gene: TRBV6-2/TRBV6-3
CDR3nt: TGTGCCAGCAGTTATAGCGGGGGGGACTACAATGAGCAGTTCTTC
CDR3aa: CASSYSGGDYNEQFF

d_gene: .
j_gene: TRBJ2-1
abundance: .
v_gene: TRBV7-9
CDR3nt: TGTGCCAGCAGCTTCTGGGGTTACAATGAGCAGTTCTTC
CDR3aa: CASSFWGYNEQFF

d_gene: .
j_gene: TRBJ1-5
abundance: .
v_gene: TRBV7-2
CDR3nt: TGTGCCAGCAGCTTAGGCAGGTCCGGCAATCAGCCCCAGCATTTT
CDR3aa: CASSLGRSGNQPQHF

d_gene: .
j_gene: TRBJ2-5
abundance: .
v_gene: TRBV29-1
CDR3nt: TGCAGCGTTGTACGCCACCAAGAGACCCAGTACTTC
CDR3aa: CSVVRHQETQYF

d_gene: TRBD1
j_gene: TRBJ2-1
abundance: .
v_gene: TRBV10-2
CDR3nt: TGCGCCAGCAGTGAGTCGGGACAGTACTCCTACAATGAGCAGTTCTTC
CDR3aa: CASSESGQYSYNEQFF

d_gene: .
j_gene: TRBJ1-5
abundance: .
v_gene: TRBV6-5
CDR3nt: TGTGCCAGCATGGCAGTTTATAGCAATCAGCCCCAGCATTTT
CDR3aa: CASMAVYSNQPQHF

d_gene: .
j_gene: TRBJ1-5
abundance: .
v_gene: TRBV12-3/TRBV12-4
CDR3nt: TGTGCCAGCAGGGGGAGTGATCAGCCCCAGCATTTT
CDR3aa: CASRGSDQPQHF

d_gene: .
j_gene: TRBJ1-1
abundance: .
v_gene: TRBV5-6
CDR3nt: TGTGCCAGCAGCTTGGGACAGGAGAACACTGAAGCTTTCTTT
CDR3aa: CASSLGQENTEAFF

d_gene: .
j_gene: TRBJ1-2
abundance: .
v_gene: TRBV27
CDR3nt: TGTGCCAGCAGTTTGAGGAGGGGAGGATATGGCTACACCTTC
CDR3aa: CASSLRRGGYGYTF

d_gene: .
j_gene: TRBJ2-2
abundance: .
v_gene: TRBV14
CDR3nt: TGTGCCAGCAGCCCTCTTTCCGGGACAAACACCGGGGAGCTGTTTTTT
CDR3aa: CASSPLSGTNTGELFF

d_gene: .
j_gene: TRBJ1-1
abundance: once
v_gene: TRBV19
CDR3nt: TGTGCCAGTAGTCCAGGGGACATCCCGAACACTGAAGCTTTCTTT
CDR3aa: CASSPGDIPNTEAFF

d_gene: TRBD1
j_gene: TRBJ2-7
abundance: .
v_gene: TRBV2
CDR3nt: TGTGCCGGTGGGACAGCGCCCTACGAGCAGTACTTC
CDR3aa: CAGGTAPYEQYF

d_gene: .
j_gene: TRBJ1-4
abundance: .
v_gene: TRBV5-5
CDR3nt: TGTGCCAGCAGCCCGTCCCCCCGACAAGCAACTAATGAAAAACTGTTTTTT
CDR3aa: CASSPSPRQATNEKLFF

d_gene: .
j_gene: TRBJ2-3
abundance: .
v_gene: TRBV5-1
CDR3nt: TGCGCCAGCAGCTTGCAGGGACCGGGGCGGGATACGCAGTATTTT
CDR3aa: CASSLQGPGRDTQYF

d_gene: .
j_gene: TRBJ2-3
abundance: .
v_gene: TRBV10-3
CDR3nt: TGTGCCATCAGTGAGGGTTGGAGCTCTAGCACAGATACGCAGTATTTT
CDR3aa: CAISEGWSSSTDTQYF

d_gene: TRBD2
j_gene: TRBJ2-7
abundance: .
v_gene: TRBV27
CDR3nt: TGTGCCAGCAGTTCACGCAGCGGGAGGTTCAACGAGCAGTACTTC
CDR3aa: CASSSRSGRFNEQYF

d_gene: .
j_gene: TRBJ2-1
abundance: .
v_gene: TRBV3-1/TRBV3-2
CDR3nt: TGTGCCAGCAGTAGTTGGGGGGAGAATGAGCAGTTCTTC
CDR3aa: CASSSWGENEQFF

d_gene: .
j_gene: TRBJ2-1
abundance: .
v_gene: TRBV12-2
CDR3nt: TGTGCAAGTCGCTTCGAGCGGCCTTACAATGAGCAGTTCTTC
CDR3aa: CASRFERPYNEQFF

d_gene: .
j_gene: TRBJ1-1
abundance: .
v_gene: TRBV5-4
CDR3nt: TGTGCCAGCAGCTTGGGTGGGGGCCTGGGGAACACTGAAGCTTTCTTT
CDR3aa: CASSLGGGLGNTEAFF

d_gene: .
j_gene: TRBJ2-1
abundance: .
v_gene: TRBV30
CDR3nt: TGTGCCTGGAGTGTATTTATGGATCATCTGTTCTTC
CDR3aa: CAWSVFMDHLFF

d_gene: TRBD2
j_gene: TRBJ2-3
abundance: .
v_gene: TRBV9
CDR3nt: TGTGCCAGCAGCCCGGCGGGCGGGGGTGGAGATACGCAGTATTTT
CDR3aa: CASSPAGGGGDTQYF

d_gene: .
j_gene: TRBJ1-3
abundance: .
v_gene: TRBV18
CDR3nt: TGTGCCAGCTCACCCCGGGGGCCCGGTGGAAACACCATATATTTT
CDR3aa: CASSPRGPGGNTIYF

d_gene: .
j_gene: TRBJ1-1
abundance: .
v_gene: TRBV7-9
CDR3nt: TGTGCCACCAAGGGGGTGGAGACCACTGAAGCTTTCTTT
CDR3aa: CATKGVETTEAFF

d_gene: TRBD1
j_gene: TRBJ1-6
abundance: .
v_gene: TRBV25-1
CDR3nt: TGTGCCAGCAGAGGACAGGGTTACACCTATAATTCACCCCTCCACTTT
CDR3aa: CASRGQGYTYNSPLHF

d_gene: .
j_gene: TRBJ1-1
abundance: .
v_gene: TRBV20-1
CDR3nt: TGCAGTGCTAGTATAGGGAACACTGAAGCTTTCTTT
CDR3aa: CSASIGNTEAFF

d_gene: TRBD1
j_gene: TRBJ1-2
abundance: .
v_gene: TRBV30
CDR3nt: TGTGCCTGGGGGACAGGGATGGGCTATGGCTACACCTTC
CDR3aa: CAWGTGMGYGYTF

d_gene: TRBD1
j_gene: TRBJ1-4
abundance: .
v_gene: TRBV7-8
CDR3nt: TGTGCCAGCAGCCCCTCTTGGGGGACAGGGGTTAATGAAAAACTGTTTTTT
CDR3aa: CASSPSWGTGVNEKLFF

d_gene: TRBD2
j_gene: TRBJ2-5
abundance: .
v_gene: TRBV24-1
CDR3nt: TGTGCCACCAGTGATCCAAGCATGAACGGGGGGGAGACCCAGTACTTC
CDR3aa: CATSDPSMNGGETQYF

d_gene: .
j_gene: TRBJ1-6
abundance: .
v_gene: TRBV12-3/TRBV12-4
CDR3nt: TGTGCCAGCAGTTTCGGGGTATCGACACCCCTCCACTTT
CDR3aa: CASSFGVSTPLHF

d_gene: .
j_gene: TRBJ2-3
abundance: .
v_gene: TRBV6-2/TRBV6-3
CDR3nt: TGTGCCAGCAGTCCCCGACAGACTAGCACAGATACGCAGTATTTT
CDR3aa: CASSPRQTSTDTQYF

d_gene: TRBD2
j_gene: TRBJ2-7
abundance: .
v_gene: TRBV6-1
CDR3nt: TGTGCCAGCAGTGAAAGGACTAGCGGCTCCTACGAGCAGTACTTC
CDR3aa: CASSERTSGSYEQYF

d_gene: .
j_gene: TRBJ1-6
abundance: .
v_gene: TRBV7-3
CDR3nt: TGTGCCAGCAGCTTAACAGGGCCCTATAATTCACCCCTCCACTTT
CDR3aa: CASSLTGPYNSPLHF

d_gene: .
j_gene: TRBJ1-1
abundance: .
v_gene: TRBV7-2
CDR3nt: TGTGCCATCCGGTGGGGTAACAGGAAGAACACTGAAGCTTTCTTT
CDR3aa: CAIRWGNRKNTEAFF

d_gene: .
j_gene: TRBJ2-7
abundance: .
v_gene: TRBV7-3
CDR3nt: TGTGCCAGCAAAAGGCTTCCTAGCTCCTACGAGCAGTACTTC
CDR3aa: CASKRLPSSYEQYF

d_gene: .
j_gene: TRBJ2-2
abundance: .
v_gene: TRBV10-3
CDR3nt: TGTGCCATCAGTGAGTCAAAGGGAAGGGCCGGGGAGCTGTTTTTT
CDR3aa: CAISESKGRAGELFF

d_gene: TRBD2
j_gene: TRBJ2-1
abundance: .
v_gene: TRBV18
CDR3nt: TGTGCCAGCTCACCAGGGACTAGCCTATTTTTCTTC
CDR3aa: CASSPGTSLFFF

d_gene: TRBD2
j_gene: TRBJ2-2
abundance: .
v_gene: TRBV9
CDR3nt: TGTGCCAGCAGCGAGGGACTAGCGGGAGCAACCGGGGAGCTGTTTTTT
CDR3aa: CASSEGLAGATGELFF

d_gene: .
j_gene: TRBJ1-5
abundance: .
v_gene: TRBV6-2/TRBV6-3
CDR3nt: TGTGCCAGCAGTCAACAGGGAGACAATCAGCCCCAGCATTTT
CDR3aa: CASSQQGDNQPQHF